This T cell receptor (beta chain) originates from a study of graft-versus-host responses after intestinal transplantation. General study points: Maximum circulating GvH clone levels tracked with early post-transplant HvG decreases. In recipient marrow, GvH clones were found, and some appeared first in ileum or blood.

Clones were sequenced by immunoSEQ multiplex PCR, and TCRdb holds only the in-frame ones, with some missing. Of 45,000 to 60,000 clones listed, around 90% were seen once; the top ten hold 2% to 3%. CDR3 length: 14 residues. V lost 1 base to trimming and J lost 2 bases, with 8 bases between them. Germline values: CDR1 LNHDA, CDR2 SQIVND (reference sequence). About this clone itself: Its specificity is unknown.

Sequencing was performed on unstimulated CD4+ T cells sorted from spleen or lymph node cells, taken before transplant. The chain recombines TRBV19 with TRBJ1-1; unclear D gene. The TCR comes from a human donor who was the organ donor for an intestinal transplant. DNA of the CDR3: TGTGCCAGTAGTATAGTGGCTGATAACACTGAAGCTTTCTTT. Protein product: CASSIVADNTEAFF.